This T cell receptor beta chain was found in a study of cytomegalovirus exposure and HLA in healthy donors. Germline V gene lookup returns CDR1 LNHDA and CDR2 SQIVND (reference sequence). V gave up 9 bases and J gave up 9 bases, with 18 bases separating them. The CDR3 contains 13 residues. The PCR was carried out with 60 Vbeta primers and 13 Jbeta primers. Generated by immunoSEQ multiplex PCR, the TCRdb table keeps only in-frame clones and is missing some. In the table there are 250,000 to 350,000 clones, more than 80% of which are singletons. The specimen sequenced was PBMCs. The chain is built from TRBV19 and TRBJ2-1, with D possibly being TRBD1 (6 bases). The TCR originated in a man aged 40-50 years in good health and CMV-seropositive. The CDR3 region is CASSQGMGTEQFF. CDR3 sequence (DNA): TGTGCCAGCTCACAGGGAATGGGAACTGAGCAGTTCTTC. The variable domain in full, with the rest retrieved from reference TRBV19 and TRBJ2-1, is DGGITQSPKYLFRKEGQNVTLSCEQNLNHDAMYWYRQDPGQGLRLIYYSQIVNDFQKGDIAEGYSVSREKKESFPLTVTSAQKNPTAFYLCASSQGMGTEQFFGPGTRLTVL.